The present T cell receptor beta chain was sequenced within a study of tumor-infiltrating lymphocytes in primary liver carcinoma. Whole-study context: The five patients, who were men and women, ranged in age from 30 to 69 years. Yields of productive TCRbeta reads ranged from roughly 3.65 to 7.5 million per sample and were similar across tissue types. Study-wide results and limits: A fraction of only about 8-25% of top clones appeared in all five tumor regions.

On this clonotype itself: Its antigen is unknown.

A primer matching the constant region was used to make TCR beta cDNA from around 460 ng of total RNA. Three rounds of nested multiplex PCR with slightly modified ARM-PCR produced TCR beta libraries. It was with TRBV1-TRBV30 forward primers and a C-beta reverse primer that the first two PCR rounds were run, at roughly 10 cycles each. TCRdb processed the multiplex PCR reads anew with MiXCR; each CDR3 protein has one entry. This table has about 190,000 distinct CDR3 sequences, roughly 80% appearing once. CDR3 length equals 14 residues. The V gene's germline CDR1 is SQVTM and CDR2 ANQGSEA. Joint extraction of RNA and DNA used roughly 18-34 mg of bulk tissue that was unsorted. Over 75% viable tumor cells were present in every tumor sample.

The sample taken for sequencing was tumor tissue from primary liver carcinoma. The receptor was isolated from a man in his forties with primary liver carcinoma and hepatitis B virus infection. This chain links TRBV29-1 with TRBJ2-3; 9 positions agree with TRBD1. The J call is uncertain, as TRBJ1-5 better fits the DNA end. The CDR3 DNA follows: TGCAGCGTTTCAGGGACAGGGACGTCAGATACGCAGCATTTT. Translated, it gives CSVSGTGTSDTQHF.